This T cell receptor beta chain was observed in a study of tumor-infiltrating lymphocytes in oesophageal squamous cell carcinoma. Deletions cut 1 base from V and 4 bases from J, with 11 bases between. Germline CDR1 is SGHTA and CDR2 is FQGNSA. The CDR3 sequence is 14 residues long. TCRdb independently ran MiXCR on the PCR reads; one entry per CDR3 protein. This table holds around 21,000 distinct CDR3 sequences, over 40% found once. The V and J genes are TRBV7-2 and TRBJ2-7; unclear D gene. The sample taken for sequencing was normal esophageal tissue next to the tumor. This clonotype was obtained from a male donor with esophageal squamous cell carcinoma. For the CDR3, the DNA is TGTGCCAGCAGCTTAGACGTCGCAATTTACGAGCAGTACTTC. It translates to CASSLDVAIYEQYF.